Shown below are 19 T cell receptor beta chains from a single sample sequenced in a study of neurological immune-mediated disorders. Using its own MiXCR run on the 5' RACE reads, TCRdb lists one record per CDR3 protein. Of about 45,000 distinct CDR3 sequences in the sample, roughly 21% were seen once. Time point in this sample: technical triplicate 3. Material for sequencing was PBMCs. Receptor source: a man aged 60 to 69 with HTLV-1-associated myelopathy (HAM/TSP).

This clonotype was seen just once. V is TRBV2 and J is TRBJ2-3; 14 bases map to TRBD2. Germline CDR1 is SNHLY and CDR2 is FYNNEI. CDR3 length: 16 amino acids. Trimming removed 5 bases from V and 4 bases from J; junction bases left unmatched: 5. Written as DNA, the CDR3 is TGTGCCAGCAGTAGACTAGCGGGAGGGAGCGCAGATACGCAGTATTTT. Protein: CASSRLAGGSADTQYF.

The chain combines TRBV12-3 or TRBV12-4 with TRBJ2-1; D remains ambiguous. V was clipped by 8 bases and J by 10 bases, with 12 bases between them. This CDR3 contains 11 residues. DNA of the CDR3: TGTGCCAGCGGACGACTTAGAGAGCAGTTCTTC. It encodes CASGRLREQFF.

This sequence joins TRBV20-1 and TRBJ2-2; 8 bases match TRBD1. The trim removed 6 bases at V and 0 bases at J, leaving 6 bases unmatched. CDR1 is DFQATT, CDR2 SNEGSKA, per germline (reference sequence). The CDR3 runs 15 residues. The CDR3 loop is CSAVTGGSNTGELFF. As DNA, the CDR3 is TGCAGTGCAGTAACAGGGGGATCGAACACCGGGGAGCTGTTTTTT.

In this sample, this clonotype turned up many times. The chain is built from TRBV12-3 or TRBV12-4 and TRBJ1-2, with D tentatively TRBD1 (6 bases). Trimming pared 5 bases from V and 4 bases from J, leaving 20 bases between. The CDR3 is 16 amino acids. The CDR3 sequence: CASSRRGTSHGYGYTF. The DNA for the CDR3 is TGTGCCAGCAGTCGAAGGGGGACCTCCCACGGCTATGGCTACACCTTC.

This clonotype was seen at least ten times. The rearrangement joins TRBV6-1 to TRBJ2-7; D ambiguous. Deletions cut 7 bases from V and 0 bases from J, with 13 bases between. Germline-derived CDR1 and CDR2 are MNHNS and SASEGT. The CDR3 runs 14 residues. CDR3 amino acids: CASIEDHPSYEQYF. The CDR3 DNA is TGTGCCAGCATAGAGGACCATCCCTCCTACGAGCAGTACTTC.

This clonotype was detected ten times or more. This chain connects TRBV20-1 to TRBJ2-7; D assignment may be TRBD1 or TRBD2 (5 bases each). The CDR3 loop spans 12 amino acids. The V gene's germline CDR1 is DFQATT and CDR2 SNEGSKA (reference sequence). V lost 5 bases, J lost 0 bases, and 8 bases lay in between. The CDR3 nucleotides are TGCAGTGCTTCCGGGACCTCCTACGAGCAGTACTTC. Translated: CSASGTSYEQYF.

This clonotype has at least ten counts. V is TRBV6-5 and J is TRBJ2-1; D is possibly TRBD2 (5 bases). There are 15 residues in the CDR3. V lost 2 bases and J 4 bases, leaving 12 bases between the germline ends. CDR1 and CDR2 from the germline V gene are MNHEY and SVGAGI. The CDR3 is CASSYSPGRYNEQFF. Written as DNA, the CDR3 is TGTGCCAGCAGTTACAGCCCGGGAAGATACAATGAGCAGTTCTTC.

This clonotype has more than one count but fewer than ten. This rearrangement joins TRBV6-5 to TRBJ2-6; perhaps TRBD1 as D (5 bases). CDR1 and CDR2 (germline): MNHEY, SVGAGI. The CDR3 totals 16 residues. The germline V and J ends were trimmed by 2 bases and 2 bases, with 10 bases remaining between them. The CDR3, as DNA: TGTGCCAGCAGTTACCAGGGAACCACTGGGGCCAACGTCCTGACTTTC. It is translated as CASSYQGTTGANVLTF.

This clonotype has a count of ten or more. The chain is built from TRBV27 and TRBJ2-1, with D possibly matching TRBD2 (6 bases). Germline V lookup: CDR1 MNHEY, CDR2 SMNVEV (reference sequence). The V gene lost 5 bases and the J gene lost 7 bases, with 21 bases spanning the gap. CDR3 length: 16 residues. This CDR3 reads CASSRITSIGGNEQFF. CDR3 coding DNA: TGTGCCAGCAGTCGCATAACTAGCATTGGGGGGAATGAGCAGTTCTTC.

Many counts were recorded for this clonotype. This rearrangement joins TRBV12-3 or TRBV12-4 to TRBJ1-3; TRBD1 might be the D (5 bases). The CDR3 loop spans 15 amino acids. Between the trimmed V and J ends, which lost 4 bases and 0 bases, there was a span of 10 bases. This CDR3 reads CASSSTGLSGNTIYF. CDR3 DNA: TGTGCCAGCAGTTCCACGGGACTCTCTGGAAACACCATATATTTT.

This clonotype was counted ten times or more. The chain joins TRBV6-5 to TRBJ1-1, with 7 nucleotides matching TRBD1. The CDR3 extends over 11 amino acids. After removal of 6 bases from V and 5 bases from J, the junction contained 0 bases not matched to a gene. Per the germline V gene, CDR1 is MNHEY and CDR2 is SVGAGI. The CDR3 is CASRQGTEAFF. Here the CDR3 DNA reads TGTGCCAGCAGACAGGGGACTGAAGCTTTCTTT.

This clonotype is labeled as medium-sized. The genes are TRBV20-1 and TRBJ2-5, with 10 bases lining up with TRBD1. There are 15 residues in the CDR3. V dropped 6 bases and J dropped 1; count of bases not matched to a gene: 8. Germline V gene data show CDR1 as DFQATT and CDR2 as SNEGSKA (reference sequence). The CDR3 coding sequence is TGCAGTGCCACGGGACAGGGGCTTTTCCAAGAGACCCAGTACTTC. It codes for CSATGQGLFQETQYF.

The chain's CDR3 is CSAQRAKAQTQYF. The CDR3 DNA reads TGCAGTGCGCAGCGGGCAAAAGCTCAGACCCAGTACTTC. V is TRBV20-1 and J is TRBJ2-5; D might be TRBD2 (6 bases). CDR3 size: 13 residues. V was clipped by 6 bases and J by 6 bases, with 17 bases between them. Germline V gene lookup returns CDR1 DFQATT and CDR2 SNEGSKA (reference sequence).

The V call is TRBV3-1, the J call TRBJ2-1; 8 positions match TRBD2. Germline V gene lookup returns CDR1 LGHDT and CDR2 YNNKEL (reference sequence). The CDR3 runs 13 residues. V lost 4 bases to trimming and J lost 10 bases; unmatched junction nucleotides: 6. The CDR3 coding sequence is TGTGCCAGCAGCCGAGTAGCGGGAAAAGAGCAGTTCTTC. Its protein product is CASSRVAGKEQFF.

Many counts were recorded for this clonotype. The chain joins TRBV5-1 to TRBJ2-7; D is possibly TRBD2 (7 bases). CDR3 size: 15 residues. Trimming shortened V by 3 bases and J by 5 bases, and 18 bases separated the two germline ends. Germline CDR1 is SGHRS and CDR2 is YFSETQ. CDR3 DNA: TGCGCCAGCAGCTGGGGGGGGCATTCGGCCAACGAGCAGTACTTC. Translation: CASSWGGHSANEQYF.

In this sample, this clonotype turned up many times. For the CDR3, the DNA is TGTGCCAGCAGCTTAAAGGGGGCGGCTGGGGCCAACGTCCTGACTTTC. Protein sequence: CASSLKGAAGANVLTF. The rearrangement joins TRBV7-3 to TRBJ2-6; 7 bases align to TRBD1. J gave up 2 bases and V 1 base, and 2 bases lay outside the gene matches. Germline CDR1 and CDR2: SGHTA and FQGTGA. The CDR3 is 16 residues long.

This clonotype was detected a few times. A much larger clonotype is one base distant, so this may be a read error. Here the CDR3 DNA reads TGTGCCAGCAGCAACGGACTATGGTCTGATACGCAGTATTTT. Protein: CASSNGLWSDTQYF. The chain has TRBV3-1 and TRBJ2-3, with a tentative D call TRBD2 (6 bases). Trimming took 5 bases from V and 6 from J, leaving 15 bases between them. From germline, CDR1 is LGHDT and CDR2 YNNKEL (reference sequence). The CDR3 has 14 residues.

In this sample, this clonotype turned up many times. The rearrangement links TRBV5-6 to TRBJ2-1; TRBD1 is a possible D gene (5 bases). The CDR3 consists of 18 residues. The ends were cut back, 3 bases at V and 12 bases at J, with 31 bases in the middle. CDR1 and CDR2 (germline): SGHDT, YYEEEE. The CDR3 spells CASSSAANWGLTVGSQFF. For the CDR3, the DNA is TGTGCCAGCAGCTCGGCCGCCAACTGGGGCTTGACTGTGGGTTCGCAGTTCTTC.

A few counts support this clonotype. The chain is built from TRBV24-1 and TRBJ2-2; D is possibly TRBD1 or TRBD2 (5 bases each). Germline CDR1 is KGHDR and CDR2 is SFDVKD. The germline V and J ends were trimmed by 10 bases and 3 bases, with 17 bases remaining between them. The CDR3 contains 15 residues. CDR3 in DNA: TGTGCCACGAGTACAGGAGGTTCACACACCGGGGAGCTGTTTTTT. It translates to CATSTGGSHTGELFF.